This T cell receptor (beta chain) emerged from a study of OX40 agonist ivuxolimab in advanced cancers. Overall study results and limits: Low levels of normalized T-cell clonal expansion also appeared in some nonresponders.

In the case of this clone: Its antigen is not identified.

The CDR3 runs 15 residues. The germline V gene encodes CDR1 SGHTA and CDR2 FQGTGA. V dropped 0 bases and J dropped 7 bases, with 13 bases sitting between them. The table came from immunoSEQ multiplex PCR; TCRdb's copy has only in-frame clones and leaves some out. The table records 45,000 to 60,000 clones, roughly three quarters of them present only once. This chain links TRBV7-3 with TRBJ2-1; D is perhaps TRBD2 (5 bases). Sequencing was performed on CD4+ or CD8+ T cells sorted from blood, taken in a trial of the OX40 agonist ivuxolimab. The receptor was derived from an adult with an advanced solid tumor such as melanoma, head and neck, liver or kidney cancer. CDR3 residues: CASSLTRALANEQFF. DNA for the CDR3: TGTGCCAGCAGCTTAACGAGGGCGTTAGCGAATGAGCAGTTCTTC.